Listed here are 28 T cell receptor beta chains from one sample, sequenced in a study of molecular identifiers for immune sequencing clone quantification. TCRdb analysed the PCR reads with MiXCR anew, one entry per CDR3 protein. This table holds some 580,000 distinct CDR3 sequences, about 25% found once. The specimen was naive CD8+ T cells from blood, with Jurkat cell RNA spiked in. Indicated subset: FACS-sorted CD8+CD4-CCR7+CD45RA+ naive T cells. These receptor sequences come from a human donor in good health. Some libraries in this study had Jurkat cell RNA spiked in.

As concerns this clonotype: Since a much larger clone is just one base distant, this may be a read error. The chain couples TRBV7-9 to TRBJ1-1, with TRBD1 identical over 9 bases. The V gene's germline CDR1 is SEHNR and CDR2 FQNEAQ (reference sequence). V lost 7 bases and J lost 0; bases outside the gene matches: 12. CDR3 length: 17 residues. Written as DNA, the CDR3 is TGTGCCAGCAACCCACAGGGGGCCATGGCAGTGAACACTGAAGCTTTCTTT. Encoded protein: CASNPQGAMAVNTEAFF.

This clonotype was seen many times. J is TRBJ2-6 and V is TRBV2; D is perhaps TRBD2 (5 bases). The CDR3 runs to 15 residues. Trimming removed 6 bases from V and 6 bases from J, with 15 bases in between. The germline V gene has CDR1 SNHLY and CDR2 FYNNEI. CDR3 in amino acids: CASSQRIEEANVLTF. The CDR3 nucleotides read TGTGCCAGCAGCCAGCGGATCGAGGAGGCCAACGTCCTGACTTTC. Based on the CDR3 plus reference TRBV2 and TRBJ2-6, the full variable domain is EPEVTQTPSHQVTQMGQEVILRCVPISNHLYFYWYRQILGQKVEFLVSFYNNEISEKSEIFDDQFSVERPDGSNFTLKIRSTKLEDSAMYFCASSQRIEEANVLTFGAGSRLTVL.

The rearrangement uses TRBV3-1 and TRBJ2-7; D remains ambiguous. Germline CDR1 LGHDT, CDR2 YNNKEL (reference sequence). Trimming stripped 2 bases from V and 3 bases from J, with 8 bases between. The CDR3 is 13 residues long. The CDR3 sequence: CASSQSTDYEQYF. The CDR3 DNA is TGTGCCAGCAGCCAAAGTACGGACTACGAGCAGTACTTC.

This chain links TRBV19 with TRBJ2-7; TRBD1 might be the D (6 bases). The V gene's germline CDR1 is LNHDA and CDR2 SQIVND (reference sequence). V lost 10 bases to trimming and J lost 3 bases, with 16 bases between them. The CDR3 is 13 residues long. The CDR3 nucleotides read TGTGCCACCTTAAACAGGGATAGCTACGAGCAGTACTTC. Residues: CATLNRDSYEQYF.

This clonotype was counted many times. The chain combines TRBV5-1 with TRBJ1-4, with D possibly being TRBD1 (5 bases). The CDR3 is 16 amino acids. V lost 1 base to trimming and J lost 0 bases, with 10 bases between them. Germline assignment: CDR1 SGHRS and CDR2 YFSETQ. DNA for the CDR3: TGCGCCAGCAGCTTGTCGCAGGGAGCAACTAATGAAAAACTGTTTTTT. Translated: CASSLSQGATNEKLFF.

Only a few counts were recorded for this clonotype. The V gene is TRBV7-8, the J gene TRBJ2-2; D might be TRBD2 (5 bases). The CDR3 is made up of 16 amino acids. CDR1 and CDR2 (germline): SGHVS, FQNEAQ. V lost 1 base to trimming and J lost 2 bases, with 11 bases between them. This chain's CDR3 is CASSLGTALNTGELFF. The CDR3 DNA sequence: TGTGCCAGCAGCTTAGGGACTGCCCTTAACACCGGGGAGCTGTTTTTT. Supplemented by reference TRBV7-8 and TRBJ2-2, the full variable domain reads GAGVSQSPRYKVAKRGQDVALRCDPISGHVSLFWYQQALGQGPEFLTYFQNEAQLDKSGLPSDRFFAERPEGSVSTLKIQRTQQEDSAVYLCASSLGTALNTGELFFGEGSRLTVL.

The sample holds many counts of this clonotype. This chain uses TRBV13 with TRBJ2-6, with D possibly matching TRBD1 (5 bases). V was cut by 5 bases and J by 1 base, with 12 bases left in between. Germline V gene sequence: CDR1 PRHDT, CDR2 FYEKMQ (reference sequence). The CDR3 is made up of 16 amino acids. The chain's CDR3 is CASSLQVVSGANVLTF. The DNA of the CDR3 is TGTGCCAGCAGCCTACAGGTTGTATCTGGGGCCAACGTCCTGACTTTC.

This clonotype has a count of ten or more. The rearrangement joins TRBV6-5 to TRBJ1-5, with unresolved D. Germline V lookup: CDR1 MNHEY, CDR2 SVGAGI. V lost 0 bases to trimming and J lost 11 bases, with 5 bases between them. The CDR3 is 11 amino acids. CDR3 residues: CASSYSGTQHF. As DNA, the CDR3 is TGTGCCAGCAGTTACTCAGGCACCCAGCATTTT.

CDR3 residues: CASSQEFDPGQPQHF. The DNA of the CDR3 is TGCGCCAGCAGCCAAGAATTTGATCCCGGCCAGCCCCAGCATTTT. This rearrangement joins TRBV4-1 to TRBJ1-5; D gene unclear. Looked up from germline, CDR1 is MGHRA and CDR2 is YSYEKL. The CDR3 spans 15 residues. Trimming left V 0 bases short and J 7 bases short, with 13 bases between.

This clonotype has a count of ten or more. The chain couples TRBV18 to TRBJ2-3; the D gene is possibly TRBD2 (5 bases). Trimming removed 3 bases from V and 3 bases from J, with 16 bases in between. The germline V gene encodes CDR1 KGHSH and CDR2 LQKENI. The CDR3 sequence is 16 residues long. CDR3 bases: TGTGCCAGCTCACCCGGATGGGATAGCGTGACAGATACGCAGTATTTT. As protein: CASSPGWDSVTDTQYF.

Many counts were recorded for this clonotype. The V and J genes are TRBV4-3 and TRBJ2-6; 13 bases agree with TRBD2. CDR3 length: 19 residues. Trimming removed 0 bases from V and 0 bases from J; junction bases left unmatched: 2. Germline CDR1 LGHNA, CDR2 YSLEER. The CDR3 loop is CASSQDGTSGASGANVLTF. The CDR3 DNA sequence: TGCGCCAGCAGCCAAGATGGGACTAGCGGGGCCTCTGGGGCCAACGTCCTGACTTTC.

The CDR3: CASSSQREGPMSVGGQYF. In DNA form, the CDR3 reads TGTGCCAGCAGCTCCCAGAGGGAGGGTCCCATGAGCGTCGGCGGGCAGTACTTC. This rearrangement joins TRBV13 to TRBJ2-7, with 7 bases that match TRBD2. CDR1 PRHDT and CDR2 FYEKMQ come from the germline V gene (reference sequence). The CDR3 is 18 residues long. V shed 4 bases, J shed 9 bases, and the junction held 24 bases outside the gene matches.

This clonotype was picked up many times. The rearrangement uses TRBV2 and TRBJ1-4; a possible D gene is TRBD1 (5 bases). From germline, CDR1 is SNHLY and CDR2 FYNNEI. V was pared by 2 bases and J by 3 bases, with 10 bases between. The CDR3 totals 15 residues. CDR3 DNA sequence: TGTGCCAGCAGTGAACAGGGTCGAGCTAATGAAAAACTGTTTTTT. Amino acid sequence: CASSEQGRANEKLFF.

This chain joins TRBV12-3 or TRBV12-4 and TRBJ2-3; the match to TRBD2 covers 13 bases. The CDR3 extends over 18 amino acids. The J segment lost 4 bases and the V segment lost 4 bases, leaving 11 bases of the junction unmatched. CDR3: CASSSTSGGPGGPDTQYF. The CDR3 DNA sequence: TGTGCCAGCAGTTCGACTAGCGGGGGGCCCGGCGGCCCAGATACGCAGTATTTT.

This clonotype was seen repeatedly, ten times or more. The V gene is TRBV3-1, the J gene TRBJ2-2; perhaps TRBD2 as D (5 bases). The length of the CDR3 is 16 residues. Trimming shortened V by 3 bases and J by 0 bases, and 11 bases separated the two germline ends. Germline values: CDR1 LGHDT, CDR2 YNNKEL (reference sequence). Here the CDR3 DNA reads TGTGCCAGCAGCCAGATAGATAGCGCGAACACCGGGGAGCTGTTTTTT. Translated, it gives CASSQIDSANTGELFF. The whole variable domain, filled in from reference TRBV3-1 and TRBJ2-2, reads DTAVSQTPKYLVTQMGNDKSIKCEQNLGHDTMYWYKQDSKKFLKIMFSYNNKELIINETVPNRFSPKSPDKAHLNLHINSLELGDSAVYFCASSQIDSANTGELFFGEGSRLTVL.

This clonotype has ten or more counts. The V and J genes are TRBV28 and TRBJ2-7; no reliable D call. From germline, CDR1 is MDHEN and CDR2 SYDVKM. This CDR3 is 12 amino acids long. Trimming shortened V by 6 bases and J by 3 bases, and 9 bases separated the two germline ends. CDR3 in DNA: TGTGCCAGCAGCTCCATACGCTACGAGCAGTACTTC. It encodes CASSSIRYEQYF.

This clonotype was counted once. It may be a read error: a sequence one base away is much more abundant. V and J are TRBV12-3 or TRBV12-4 and TRBJ1-5; a possible D gene is TRBD1 (5 bases). Deletions cut 1 base from V and 8 bases from J, with 18 bases between. This CDR3 spans 16 amino acids. CDR3 loop: CASSLVGRETVEPQHF. The CDR3 bases are TGTGCCAGCAGTTTAGTGGGACGAGAAACGGTGGAGCCCCAGCATTTT.

This clonotype was detected many times. The J gene is TRBJ1-6, the V gene TRBV6-2 or TRBV6-3; D is unclear. The CDR3 consists of 14 residues. V was trimmed by 2 bases and J by 7 bases, leaving 9 bases between them. Germline lookup yields CDR1 MNHEY and CDR2 SVGEGT. The chain's CDR3 is CASSYVQLNSPLHF. CDR3 DNA sequence: TGTGCCAGCAGTTACGTTCAGCTAAATTCACCCCTCCACTTT.

V usage is TRBV5-5 and J usage is TRBJ2-7; 10 bases fit TRBD1. J was trimmed by 3 bases and V by 2 bases; bases with no gene match: 5. Germline V gene lookup returns CDR1 SGHKS and CDR2 YYEKEE (reference sequence). This CDR3 region has 15 residues. The CDR3 sequence is CASSLDRGRLYEQYF. CDR3 nucleotides: TGTGCCAGCAGCTTAGACAGGGGGCGTCTCTACGAGCAGTACTTC.

This clonotype has more than one count but fewer than ten. The chain employs TRBV21-1 and TRBJ2-7; TRBD1, the D gene given by the table, was not confirmed from the DNA. TRBV21-1 is a listed pseudogene. This CDR3 is built from 17 residues. The CDR3 bases are TGTGCCAGCAGCAAAGCCCCCTTCAGCGGGAGTTCCTACGAGCAGTACTTC. This codes for CASSKAPFSGSSYEQYF.

The rearrangement joins TRBV5-1 to TRBJ2-5; 11 nucleotides agree with TRBD2. Per the germline V gene, CDR1 is SGHRS and CDR2 is YFSETQ. The CDR3 is 15 amino acids. Trimming cost V 4 bases and J 5 bases; bases outside gene matches: 7. Here the CDR3 DNA reads TGCGCCAGCAGCACCTTAGCGGGGGGGCTTGAGACCCAGTACTTC. Translated, it gives CASSTLAGGLETQYF.

The chain carries TRBV6-6 and TRBJ1-4; D ambiguous. The CDR3 is made up of 14 amino acids. Germline V gene sequence: CDR1 MNHNY, CDR2 SVGAGI (reference sequence). Deletions cut 7 bases from V and 8 bases from J, with 17 bases between. The CDR3 protein is CASTPGQMWEKLFF. The CDR3, as DNA: TGTGCCAGCACTCCGGGCCAGATGTGGGAAAAACTGTTTTTT.

This clonotype was seen more than once but under ten times. The rearrangement joins TRBV11-1 to TRBJ2-1; D call uncertain. This CDR3 is built from 15 residues. Between the trimmed V and J ends, which lost 7 bases and 3 bases, there was a span of 16 bases. CDR1 and CDR2 from the germline V gene are SGHAT and FQDESV (reference sequence). CDR3: CASTETPTLYNEQFF. For the CDR3, the DNA is TGTGCCAGCACCGAGACCCCCACCCTCTACAATGAGCAGTTCTTC.

About this clonotype: A much larger clone differs by one base, so this may be a read error. The rearrangement joins TRBV20-1 to TRBJ2-3, with TRBD2 matching 8 bases. J gave up 4 bases and V 5 bases, and 14 bases lay outside the gene matches. CDR1 and CDR2 (germline): DFQATT, SNEGSKA (reference sequence). This CDR3 region has 16 residues. The CDR3 DNA sequence: TGCAGTGCTCCCAGTTATGACGGGAGGGTCGCAGATACGCAGTATTTT. Amino acids: CSAPSYDGRVADTQYF.

This clonotype was counted ten times or more. This chain joins TRBV12-5 and TRBJ2-7; D is unresolved. Germline V gene lookup returns CDR1 LGHNT and CDR2 FRNRAP. V gave up 1 base and J gave up 3 bases, with 4 bases separating them. The CDR3 is made up of 12 amino acids. The DNA for the CDR3 is TGTGCTAGTGGTTTGGACAGCTACGAGCAGTACTTC. Encoded protein: CASGLDSYEQYF.

This clonotype was counted ten times or more. V gene TRBV5-6 combines with J gene TRBJ1-1; 9 nucleotides align to TRBD1. The CDR3 consists of 17 residues. Germline assignment: CDR1 SGHDT and CDR2 YYEEEE. V was clipped by 7 bases and J by 0 bases; unmatched bases: 13. The CDR3 is CASSLSRDRVMNTEAFF. In DNA, the CDR3 is TGTGCCAGCTCCCTTTCACGGGACAGGGTGATGAACACTGAAGCTTTCTTT.

This clonotype has a count of ten or more. The chain combines TRBV12-3 or TRBV12-4 with TRBJ2-7; D unclear. Trimming stripped 5 bases from V and 1 base from J, with 21 bases between. This CDR3 comprises 17 residues. The CDR3 bases are TGTGCCAGCAGTCCCTCGCGTGGGGATACAAGTTCCTACGAGCAGTACTTC. It specifies CASSPSRGDTSSYEQYF.

A word on this clonotype: The junction differs from germline at one of its ends, possibly a read error. CDR3 amino acids: CDSSGDRDGPEAFF. CDR3 sequence (DNA): TGTGACAGCAGCGGCGACAGGGACGGGCCTGAAGCTTTCTTT. This chain links TRBV13 with TRBJ1-1; 7 nucleotides align to TRBD1. CDR3 length: 14 amino acids. Germline CDR1 PRHDT, CDR2 FYEKMQ (reference sequence).